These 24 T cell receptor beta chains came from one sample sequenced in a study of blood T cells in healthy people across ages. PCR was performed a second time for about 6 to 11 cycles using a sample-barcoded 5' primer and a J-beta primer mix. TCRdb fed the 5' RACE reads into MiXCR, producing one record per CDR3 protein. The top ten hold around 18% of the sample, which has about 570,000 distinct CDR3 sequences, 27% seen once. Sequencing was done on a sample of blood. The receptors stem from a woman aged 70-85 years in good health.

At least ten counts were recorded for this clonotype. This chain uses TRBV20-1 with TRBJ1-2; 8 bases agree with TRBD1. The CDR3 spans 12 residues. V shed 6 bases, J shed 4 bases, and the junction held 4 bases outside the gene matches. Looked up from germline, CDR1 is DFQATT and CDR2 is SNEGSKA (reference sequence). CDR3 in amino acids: CSARTGTYGYTF. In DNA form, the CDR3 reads TGCAGTGCGCGGACAGGGACCTATGGCTACACCTTC.

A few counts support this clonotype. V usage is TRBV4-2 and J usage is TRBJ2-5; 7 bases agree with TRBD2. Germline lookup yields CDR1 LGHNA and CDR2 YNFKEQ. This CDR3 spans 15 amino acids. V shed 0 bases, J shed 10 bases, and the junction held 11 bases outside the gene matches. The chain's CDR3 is CASSQDSGGGWIQYF. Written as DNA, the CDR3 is TGTGCCAGCAGCCAAGATAGCGGCGGGGGATGGATCCAGTACTTC.

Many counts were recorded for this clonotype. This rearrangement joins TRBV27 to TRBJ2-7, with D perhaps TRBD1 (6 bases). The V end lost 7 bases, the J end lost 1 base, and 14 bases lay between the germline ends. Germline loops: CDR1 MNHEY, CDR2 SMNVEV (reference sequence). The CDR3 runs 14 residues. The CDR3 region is CASINTGQSYEQYF. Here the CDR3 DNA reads TGTGCCAGCATCAATACAGGGCAGTCCTACGAGCAGTACTTC.

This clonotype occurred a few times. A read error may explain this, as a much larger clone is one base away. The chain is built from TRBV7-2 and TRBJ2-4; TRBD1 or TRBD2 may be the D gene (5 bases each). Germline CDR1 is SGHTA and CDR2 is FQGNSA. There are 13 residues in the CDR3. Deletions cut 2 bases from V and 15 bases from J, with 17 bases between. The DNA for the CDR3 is TGTGCCAGCAGCTTAACGGGACCAGCGGCCAGGTACTTC. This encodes CASSLTGPAARYF.

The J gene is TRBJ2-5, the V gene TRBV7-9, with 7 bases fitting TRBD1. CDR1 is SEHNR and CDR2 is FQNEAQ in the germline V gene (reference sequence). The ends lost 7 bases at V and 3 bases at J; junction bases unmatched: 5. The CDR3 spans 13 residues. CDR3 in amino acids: CASTSGTEETQYF. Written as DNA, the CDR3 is TGTGCCAGCACCTCCGGGACAGAAGAGACCCAGTACTTC.

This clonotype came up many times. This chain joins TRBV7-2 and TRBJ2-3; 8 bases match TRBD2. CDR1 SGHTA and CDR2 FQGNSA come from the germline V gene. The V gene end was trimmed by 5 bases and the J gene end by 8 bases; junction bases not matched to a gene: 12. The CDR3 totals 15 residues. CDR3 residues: CASSPSGTSSVTQYF. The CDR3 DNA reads TGTGCCAGCAGCCCCTCCGGGACTAGTTCGGTTACGCAGTATTTT.

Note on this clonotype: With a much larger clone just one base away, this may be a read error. The CDR3 loop reads CASSLSEGAYSLLHF. The CDR3 DNA reads TGTGCCAGCAGCTTATCGGAGGGGGCTTATTCACTCCTCCACTTT. The chain has TRBV7-9 and TRBJ1-6, with 7 bases aligning to TRBD1. The germline V gene encodes CDR1 SEHNR and CDR2 FQNEAQ (reference sequence). CDR3 size: 15 residues.

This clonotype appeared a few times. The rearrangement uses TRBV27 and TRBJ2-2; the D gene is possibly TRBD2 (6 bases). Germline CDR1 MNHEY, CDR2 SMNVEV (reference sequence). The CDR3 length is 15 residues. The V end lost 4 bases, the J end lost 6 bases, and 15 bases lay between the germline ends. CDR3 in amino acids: CASSYVPGTSGELFF. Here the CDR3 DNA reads TGTGCCAGCAGTTACGTCCCAGGGACTTCCGGGGAGCTGTTTTTT.

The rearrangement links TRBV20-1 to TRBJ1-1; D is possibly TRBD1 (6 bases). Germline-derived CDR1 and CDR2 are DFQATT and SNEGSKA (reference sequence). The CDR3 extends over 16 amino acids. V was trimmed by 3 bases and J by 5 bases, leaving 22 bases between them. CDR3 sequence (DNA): TGCAGTGCTAGTACCTCGAGAGACAGGATGGGAACTGAAGCTTTCTTT. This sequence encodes CSASTSRDRMGTEAFF.

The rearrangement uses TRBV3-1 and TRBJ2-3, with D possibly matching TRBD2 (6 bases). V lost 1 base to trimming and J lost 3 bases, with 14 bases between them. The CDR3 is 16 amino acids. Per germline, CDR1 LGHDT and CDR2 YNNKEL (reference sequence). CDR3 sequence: CASSQGFRGGTDTQYF. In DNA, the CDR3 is TGTGCCAGCAGCCAAGGGTTTAGGGGAGGAACAGATACGCAGTATTTT.

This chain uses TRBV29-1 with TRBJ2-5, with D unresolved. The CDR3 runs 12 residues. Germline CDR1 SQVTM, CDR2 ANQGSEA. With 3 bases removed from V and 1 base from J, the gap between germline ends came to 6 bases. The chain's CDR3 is CSVDPAQETQYF. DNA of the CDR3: TGCAGCGTTGACCCGGCCCAAGAGACCCAGTACTTC.

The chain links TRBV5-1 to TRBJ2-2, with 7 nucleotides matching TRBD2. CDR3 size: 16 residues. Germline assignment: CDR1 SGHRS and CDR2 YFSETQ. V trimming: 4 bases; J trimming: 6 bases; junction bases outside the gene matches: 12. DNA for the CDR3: TGCGCCAGCAGCCCCCCCTGGGGCGGGGGTGCCGGGGAGCTGTTTTTT. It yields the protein CASSPPWGGGAGELFF.

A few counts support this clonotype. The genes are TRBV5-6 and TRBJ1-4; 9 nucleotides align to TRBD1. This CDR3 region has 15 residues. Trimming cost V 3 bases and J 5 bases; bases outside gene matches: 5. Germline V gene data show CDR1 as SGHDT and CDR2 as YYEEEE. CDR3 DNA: TGTGCCAGCAGCTCCTTGGACAGGGGAAATGAAAAACTGTTTTTT. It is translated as CASSSLDRGNEKLFF.

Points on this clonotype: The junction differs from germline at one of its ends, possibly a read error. CDR3: CASRPTDSGDTIYF. DNA of the CDR3: TGCGCCAGCAGGCCTACAGACTCTGGAGACACCATATATTTT. This chain uses TRBV4-3 with TRBJ1-3; no reliable D call. CDR1 is LGHNA, CDR2 YSLEER, per germline. There are 14 residues in the CDR3.

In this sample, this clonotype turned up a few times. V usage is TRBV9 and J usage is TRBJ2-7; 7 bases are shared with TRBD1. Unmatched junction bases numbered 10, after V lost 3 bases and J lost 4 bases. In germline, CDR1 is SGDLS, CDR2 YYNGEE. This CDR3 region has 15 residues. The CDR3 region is CASSASGTVTYEQYF. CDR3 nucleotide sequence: TGTGCCAGCAGCGCCTCCGGGACAGTCACATACGAGCAGTACTTC.

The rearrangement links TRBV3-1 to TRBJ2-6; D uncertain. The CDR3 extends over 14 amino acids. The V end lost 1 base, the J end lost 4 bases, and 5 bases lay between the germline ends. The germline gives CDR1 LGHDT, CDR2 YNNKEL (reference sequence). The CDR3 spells CASSQVAGANVLTF. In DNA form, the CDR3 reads TGTGCCAGCAGCCAAGTCGCCGGGGCCAACGTCCTGACTTTC.

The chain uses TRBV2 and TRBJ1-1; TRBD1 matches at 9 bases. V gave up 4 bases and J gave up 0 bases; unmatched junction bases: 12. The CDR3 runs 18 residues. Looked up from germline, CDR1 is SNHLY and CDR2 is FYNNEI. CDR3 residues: CASSGGQGITRMNTEAFF. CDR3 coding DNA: TGTGCCAGCAGTGGGGGACAGGGAATAACTCGAATGAACACTGAAGCTTTCTTT.

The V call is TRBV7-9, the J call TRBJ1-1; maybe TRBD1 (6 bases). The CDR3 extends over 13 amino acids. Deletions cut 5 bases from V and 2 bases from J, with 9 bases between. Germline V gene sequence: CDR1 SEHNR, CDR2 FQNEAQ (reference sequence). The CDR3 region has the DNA TGTGCCAGCAGCAAGGACAGAAACACTGAAGCTTTCTTT. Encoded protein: CASSKDRNTEAFF.

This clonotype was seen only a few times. CDR3 DNA sequence: TGTGCCAGCAGCTTCATGGGAGGAACAGATACGCAGTATTTT. Its protein product is CASSFMGGTDTQYF. The V call is TRBV7-9, the J call TRBJ2-3; weak D call: TRBD2 (6 bases). Germline V CDR1 and CDR2: SEHNR, FQNEAQ (reference sequence). With 3 bases removed from V and 3 bases from J, the gap between germline ends came to 10 bases. CDR3 size: 14 residues.

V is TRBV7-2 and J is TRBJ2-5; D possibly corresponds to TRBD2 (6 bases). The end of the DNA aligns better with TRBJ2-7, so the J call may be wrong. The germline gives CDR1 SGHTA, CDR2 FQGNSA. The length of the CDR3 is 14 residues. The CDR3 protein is CASSNGGNSYEQYF. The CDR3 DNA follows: TGTGCCAGCAGCAATGGCGGGAATTCCTACGAGCAGTACTTC.

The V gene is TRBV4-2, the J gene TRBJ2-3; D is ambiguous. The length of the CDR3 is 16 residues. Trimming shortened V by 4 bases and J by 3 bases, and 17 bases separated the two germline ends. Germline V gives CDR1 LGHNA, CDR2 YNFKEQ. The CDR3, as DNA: TGTGCCAGCAGCCCGGGCATAAGCTCCTTTACAGATACGCAGTATTTT. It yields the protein CASSPGISSFTDTQYF.

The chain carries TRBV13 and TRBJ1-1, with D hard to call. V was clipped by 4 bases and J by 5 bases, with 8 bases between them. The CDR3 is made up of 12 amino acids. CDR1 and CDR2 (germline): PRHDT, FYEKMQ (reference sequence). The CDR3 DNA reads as TGTGCCAGCAGCTCGCGGGAAACTGAAGCTTTCTTT. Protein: CASSSRETEAFF.

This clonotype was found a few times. CDR3 nucleotide sequence: TGCAGCGTTGAAGGGGACAGAGACTACGAGCAGTACTTC. Protein product: CSVEGDRDYEQYF. The rearrangement uses TRBV29-1 and TRBJ2-7; TRBD1 agrees at 7 bases. CDR1 is SQVTM, CDR2 ANQGSEA, per germline. V lost 1 base to trimming and J lost 3 bases; unmatched junction nucleotides: 3. The CDR3 runs 13 residues.

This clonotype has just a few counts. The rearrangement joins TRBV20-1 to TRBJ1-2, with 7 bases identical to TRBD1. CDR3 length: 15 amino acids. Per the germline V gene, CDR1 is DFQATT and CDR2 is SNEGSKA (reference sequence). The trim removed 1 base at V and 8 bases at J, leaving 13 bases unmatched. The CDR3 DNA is TGCAGTGCTAGAGTCCCGGGACAGAACTTTGAGGGCTACACCTTC. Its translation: CSARVPGQNFEGYTF.